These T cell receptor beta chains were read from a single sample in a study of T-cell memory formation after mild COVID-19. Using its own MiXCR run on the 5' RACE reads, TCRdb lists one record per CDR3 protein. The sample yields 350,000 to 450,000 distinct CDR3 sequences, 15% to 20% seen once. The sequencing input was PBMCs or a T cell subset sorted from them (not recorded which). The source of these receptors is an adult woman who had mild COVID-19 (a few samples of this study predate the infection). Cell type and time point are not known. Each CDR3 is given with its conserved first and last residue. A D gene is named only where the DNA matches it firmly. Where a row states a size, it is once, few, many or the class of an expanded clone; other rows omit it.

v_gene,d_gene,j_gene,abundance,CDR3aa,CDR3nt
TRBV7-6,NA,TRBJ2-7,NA,CASSLAFALGVAPRYEQYF,TGTGCCAGCAGCTTAGCGTTTGCTTTAGGGGTGGCCCCCCGCTACGAGCAGTACTTC
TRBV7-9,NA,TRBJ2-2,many,CASSPPGPGELFF,TGTGCCAGCTCTCCCCCAGGGCCCGGGGAGCTGTTTTTT
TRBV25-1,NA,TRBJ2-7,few,CASSGTESYEQYF,TGTGCCAGCAGTGGGACAGAAAGCTACGAGCAGTACTTC
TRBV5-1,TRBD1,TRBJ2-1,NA,CASSPRTGWDEQFF,TGCGCCAGCAGCCCCAGGACAGGTTGGGATGAGCAGTTCTTC
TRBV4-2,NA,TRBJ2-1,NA,CASSQGPAIYNEQFF,TGTGCCAGCAGCCAAGGTCCGGCTATCTACAATGAGCAGTTCTTC
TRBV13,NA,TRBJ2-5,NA,CASSPTVTTGPPPTQYF,TGTGCCAGCAGCCCAACCGTCACCACAGGGCCACCTCCGACCCAGTACTTC
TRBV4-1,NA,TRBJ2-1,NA,CASSQEGNEQFF,TGCGCCAGCAGCCAAGAAGGCAATGAGCAGTTCTTC
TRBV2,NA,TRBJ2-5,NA,CASGSLTQYF,TGTGCCAGCGGGTCCCTAACCCAGTACTTC
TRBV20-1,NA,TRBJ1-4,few,CSARDAAPGEKLFF,TGCAGTGCTAGAGATGCAGCCCCTGGGGAAAAACTGTTTTTT
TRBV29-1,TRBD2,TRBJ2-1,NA,CSASPGTSGTRNEQFF,TGCAGCGCTAGTCCCGGGACTAGCGGGACGCGGAATGAGCAGTTCTTC
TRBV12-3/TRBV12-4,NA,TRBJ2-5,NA,CASNHRQGLVDETQYF,TGTGCCAGCAACCATCGTCAGGGTTTGGTGGATGAGACCCAGTACTTC
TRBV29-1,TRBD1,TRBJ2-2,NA,CSVGDRGRNTGELFF,TGCAGCGTTGGGGACAGGGGGCGAAACACCGGGGAGCTGTTTTTT
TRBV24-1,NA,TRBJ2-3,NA,CATSPVGRGITDTQYF,TGTGCCACCAGCCCCGTCGGACGAGGAATCACAGATACGCAGTATTTT
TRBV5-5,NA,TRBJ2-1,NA,CASSLGSVDEQFF,TGTGCCAGCAGCTTGGGGAGTGTGGATGAGCAGTTCTTC
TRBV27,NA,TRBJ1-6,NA,CASSFPGGALHF,TGTGCCAGCAGTTTCCCCGGGGGGGCCCTCCACTTT
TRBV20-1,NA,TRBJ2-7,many,CSARDLTAAQYF,TGCAGTGCTAGAGATTTAACAGCGGCGCAGTACTTC
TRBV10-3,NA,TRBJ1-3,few,CAISAFDKPQKTDTIYF,TGTGCCATCAGTGCCTTTGACAAACCTCAAAAGACGGACACCATATATTTT
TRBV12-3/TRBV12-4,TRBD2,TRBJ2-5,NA,CASSWGTSGGRETQYF,TGTGCCAGCAGTTGGGGGACTAGCGGGGGTCGGGAGACCCAGTACTTC
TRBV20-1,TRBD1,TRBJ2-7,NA,CSSRDQTGPTYEQYF,TGCAGTTCTAGAGACCAGACAGGGCCAACCTACGAGCAGTACTTC
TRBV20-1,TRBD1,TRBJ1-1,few,CSARDWTGDAPVGTEAFF,TGCAGTGCTAGAGACTGGACAGGGGACGCCCCGGTGGGCACTGAAGCTTTCTTT
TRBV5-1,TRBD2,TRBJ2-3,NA,CASSRSLAGVTDTQYF,TGCGCCAGCAGCAGGTCGCTAGCGGGGGTCACAGATACGCAGTATTTT
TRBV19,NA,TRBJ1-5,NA,CASIAGQGNQPQHF,TGTGCCAGTATCGCGGGACAAGGGAATCAGCCCCAGCATTTT
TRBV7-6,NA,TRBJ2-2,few,CASSHLWVPGSNTGELFF,TGTGCCAGCAGCCACCTGTGGGTACCAGGGTCGAACACCGGGGAGCTGTTTTTT
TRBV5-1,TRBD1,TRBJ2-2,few,CASSTGQGHTGELFF,TGCGCCAGCAGCACGGGACAGGGACACACCGGGGAGCTGTTTTTT
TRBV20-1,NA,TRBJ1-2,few,CSASGHGYTF,TGCAGTGCCAGTGGTCATGGCTACACCTTC